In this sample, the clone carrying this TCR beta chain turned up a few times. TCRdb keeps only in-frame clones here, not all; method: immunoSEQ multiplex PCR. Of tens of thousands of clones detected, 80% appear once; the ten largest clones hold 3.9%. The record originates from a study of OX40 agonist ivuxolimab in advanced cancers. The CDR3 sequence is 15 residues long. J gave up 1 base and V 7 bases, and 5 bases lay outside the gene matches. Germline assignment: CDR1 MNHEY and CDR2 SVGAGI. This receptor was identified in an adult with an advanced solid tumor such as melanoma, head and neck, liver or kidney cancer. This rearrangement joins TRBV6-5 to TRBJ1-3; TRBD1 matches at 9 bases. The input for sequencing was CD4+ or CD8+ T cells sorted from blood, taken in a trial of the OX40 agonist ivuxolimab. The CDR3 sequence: CASTKTGGSGNTIYF. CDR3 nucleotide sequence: TGTGCCAGCACTAAGACAGGGGGATCTGGAAACACCATATATTTT.